Below, 21 T cell receptor beta chains from the same sample are listed, as sequenced in a study of OX40 agonist ivuxolimab in advanced cancers. Assay used: immunoSEQ multiplex PCR; TCRdb lists only in-frame clones, some missing. The data contain some 86,000 clones, 70% to 90% of them singletons. Sequenced here: CD4+ or CD8+ T cells sorted from blood, sampled in a trial of the OX40 agonist ivuxolimab. The origin of the receptors is an adult with an advanced solid tumor such as melanoma, head and neck, liver or kidney cancer.

V is TRBV7-9 and J is TRBJ2-3; D is uncertain. This CDR3 has 11 residues. Germline V CDR1 and CDR2: SEHNR, FQNEAQ (reference sequence). The V end was cut by 5 bases, the J end by 3 bases, with 3 bases between. CDR3 DNA: TGTGCCAGCAGCCGTACAGATACGCAGTATTTT. Protein: CASSRTDTQYF.

The V gene is TRBV25-1, the J gene TRBJ2-3, with a possible D match to TRBD2 (7 bases). V shed 0 bases and J shed 0 bases, with 10 bases lying between them. CDR1 is MGHDK and CDR2 is SYGVNS in the germline V gene. The CDR3 has 16 residues. In DNA, the CDR3 is TGTGCCAGCAGTGAATACGGGGGGACAAGCACAGATACGCAGTATTTT. It encodes CASSEYGGTSTDTQYF.

V is TRBV5-4 and J is TRBJ2-7; 7 bases are a match to TRBD1. Germline V lookup: CDR1 SGHNT, CDR2 YYREEE (reference sequence). This CDR3 spans 15 amino acids. The junction had 10 bases not matched to a gene; V was cut back by 3 bases and J by 4 bases. DNA for the CDR3: TGTGCCAGCAGCTACGAGACAGGGATTCCGTACGAGCAGTACTTC. It encodes CASSYETGIPYEQYF.

The chain joins TRBV7-9 to TRBJ2-7, with 10 bases matching TRBD1. The germline V gene has CDR1 SEHNR and CDR2 FQNEAQ (reference sequence). CDR3 length: 15 amino acids. V shed 6 bases and J 5 bases; nucleotides not matched to a gene: 10. The CDR3 region has the DNA TGTGCCAGCAGGTTAACCCGGGACAGGGGAAACGAGCAGTACTTC. Protein product: CASRLTRDRGNEQYF.

The DNA for the CDR3 is TGTGCCACCAGCAGAGATCAGGACTACACAGATACGCAGTATTTT. Amino acid sequence: CATSRDQDYTDTQYF. This chain joins TRBV15 and TRBJ2-3, with D possibly matching TRBD2 (6 bases). The CDR3 extends over 15 amino acids. The germline CDR1 and CDR2 sequences are LNHNV and YYDKDF (reference sequence). V lost 0 bases, J lost 2 bases, and 9 bases lay in between.

This clone appeared a few times. The CDR3 region is CASSLSLSGANVLTF. The CDR3 nucleotides read TGTGCCAGCAGTTTAAGCCTCTCTGGGGCCAACGTCCTGACTTTC. The chain employs TRBV27 and TRBJ2-6; D is ambiguous. With 2 bases removed from V and 0 bases from J, the gap between germline ends came to 5 bases. Germline V gene sequence: CDR1 MNHEY, CDR2 SMNVEV (reference sequence). The CDR3 length is 15 residues.

This chain uses TRBV7-9 with TRBJ1-1; unclear D gene. The CDR3 length is 14 residues. Germline lookup yields CDR1 SEHNR and CDR2 FQNEAQ (reference sequence). V lost 4 bases and J 3 bases, leaving 12 bases between the germline ends. CDR3 in DNA: TGTGCCAGCAGCTCCCGAGGGTACGACACTGAAGCTTTCTTT. Translating gives CASSSRGYDTEAFF.

The J gene is TRBJ2-1, the V gene TRBV11-3; possibly TRBD2 for D (6 bases). Looked up from germline, CDR1 is SGHNT and CDR2 is YENEEA. This CDR3 spans 14 amino acids. V was trimmed by 4 bases and J by 8 bases, leaving 15 bases between them. DNA for the CDR3: TGTGCCAGCAGCTACGGGAGTGGGGTCCATGAGCAGTTCTTC. This sequence encodes CASSYGSGVHEQFF.

The genes are TRBV30 and TRBJ1-6; D is undetermined. The CDR3 is made up of 14 amino acids. Trimming shortened V by 2 bases and J by 7 bases, and 12 bases separated the two germline ends. CDR1 is GTSNPN and CDR2 is SVGIG in the germline V gene (reference sequence). The CDR3 DNA reads as TGTGCCTGGAGTATGAGGGCTGGCAATTCACCCCTCCACTTT. The encoded protein is CAWSMRAGNSPLHF.

The chain joins TRBV30 to TRBJ2-4; no clear D. The CDR3 runs to 12 residues. Trimming shortened V by 1 base and J by 4 bases, and 5 bases separated the two germline ends. Germline V gene data show CDR1 as GTSNPN and CDR2 as SVGIG (reference sequence). The DNA for the CDR3 is TGTGCCTGGAGTGGAAAGAAAAACATTCAGTACTTC. This codes for CAWSGKKNIQYF.

This rearrangement joins TRBV7-8 to TRBJ2-2, with TRBD1 identical over 7 bases. The V and J ends lost 3 bases and 6 bases, in that order; junction bases with no gene match: 4. Germline V gene lookup returns CDR1 SGHVS and CDR2 FQNEAQ. The length of the CDR3 is 14 residues. In DNA, the CDR3 is TGTGCCAGCAGCTTCCTTCAGGGGGCCGGGGAGCTGTTTTTT. This codes for CASSFLQGAGELFF.

CDR3 residues: CASLLAGVETQYF. For the CDR3, the DNA is TGTGCCAGTCTCCTAGCGGGAGTAGAGACCCAGTACTTC. This sequence joins TRBV6-1 and TRBJ2-5, with 10 bases identical to TRBD2. Germline lookup yields CDR1 MNHNS and CDR2 SASEGT. This CDR3 comprises 13 residues. V was clipped by 9 bases and J by 4 bases; unmatched bases: 5.

The V gene is TRBV6-1, the J gene TRBJ2-3; D ambiguous. Looked up from germline, CDR1 is MNHNS and CDR2 is SASEGT. This CDR3 comprises 14 residues. The ends were cut back, 4 bases at V and 4 bases at J, with 12 bases in the middle. The CDR3 nucleotides are TGTGCCAGCAGTGTCGCTCTCCTCGCAGATACGCAGTATTTT. Amino acids: CASSVALLADTQYF.

The V gene is TRBV6-5, the J gene TRBJ2-5; 7 bases align to TRBD2. J lost 7 bases, V lost 2 bases, and 4 bases had no gene match. The germline V gene encodes CDR1 MNHEY and CDR2 SVGAGI. CDR3 length equals 13 residues. The CDR3 sequence is CASSYGRGGTQYF. The CDR3 DNA reads TGTGCCAGCAGTTACGGGAGGGGAGGGACCCAGTACTTC.

This rearrangement joins TRBV28 to TRBJ1-1, with a possible D match to TRBD1 (5 bases). V was pared by 6 bases and J by 8 bases, with 19 bases between. The length of the CDR3 is 14 residues. The germline gives CDR1 MDHEN, CDR2 SYDVKM. CDR3 sequence reads: CASSQIIRGDEAFF. In DNA, the CDR3 is TGTGCCAGCAGCCAAATAATCCGAGGGGACGAAGCTTTCTTT. Combining the CDR3 with reference TRBV28 and TRBJ1-1 gives the whole variable domain DVKVTQSSRYLVKRTGEKVFLECVQDMDHENMFWYRQDPGLGLRLIYFSYDVKMKEKGDIPEGYSVSREKKERFSLILESASTNQTSMYLCASSQIIRGDEAFFGQGTRLTVV.

This clone is a singleton in its sample. The chain links TRBV5-1 to TRBJ2-2, with 9 bases fitting TRBD1. The CDR3 length is 14 residues. CDR1 is SGHRS, CDR2 YFSETQ, per germline. With V trimmed by 7 bases and J by 3 bases, 4 bases remained unmatched. CDR3 amino acids: CASRRQGDTGELFF. The DNA for the CDR3 is TGCGCCAGCCGCCGACAGGGGGACACCGGGGAGCTGTTTTTT.

About this clone: Additional DNA sequences in this sample encode the identical CDR3. This sequence joins TRBV7-2 and TRBJ1-2; the D gene is possibly TRBD1 (5 bases). Trimming left V 0 bases short and J 8 bases short, with 10 bases between. This CDR3 region has 13 residues. The germline CDR1 and CDR2 sequences are SGHTA and FQGNSA. The CDR3 sequence: CASSLAGDGGYTF. DNA for the CDR3: TGTGCCAGCAGCTTAGCGGGGGATGGGGGCTACACCTTC.

The CDR3 is CAWSVRPSSGNTIYF. Here the CDR3 DNA reads TGTGCCTGGAGTGTAAGGCCGAGCTCTGGAAACACCATATATTTT. V gene TRBV30 combines with J gene TRBJ1-3; D remains ambiguous. Germline-derived CDR1 and CDR2 are GTSNPN and SVGIG (reference sequence). V shed 0 bases and J shed 0 bases, with 9 bases lying between them. The CDR3 covers 15 residues.

The V call is TRBV7-6, the J call TRBJ2-3, with a tentative D call TRBD2 (6 bases). V was shortened by 8 bases and J by 4 bases, with 16 bases between the two germline ends. This CDR3 has 14 residues. Germline lookup yields CDR1 SGHVS and CDR2 FNYEAQ. The CDR3 loop reads CASLESAGSDTQYF. The CDR3 bases are TGTGCCAGCCTTGAGAGTGCGGGGTCAGATACGCAGTATTTT.

This clone showed up just once. J is TRBJ2-7 and V is TRBV18; TRBD2 matches 10 bases. CDR1 is KGHSH, CDR2 LQKENI, per germline. The junction had 12 bases not matched to a gene; V was cut back by 5 bases and J by 5 bases. The length of the CDR3 is 16 residues. CDR3 sequence reads: CASSLEREGLLDEQYF. The CDR3 DNA reads as TGTGCCAGCTCATTGGAGCGGGAGGGCCTTTTGGACGAGCAGTACTTC. The variable domain in full, with the rest retrieved from reference TRBV18 and TRBJ2-7, is NAGVMQNPRHLVRRRGQEARLRCSPMKGHSHVYWYRQLPEEGLKFMVYLQKENIIDESGMPKERFSAEFPKEGPSILRIQQVVRGDSAAYFCASSLEREGLLDEQYFGPGTRLTVT.

The V gene is TRBV30, the J gene TRBJ1-6; D remains ambiguous. V lost 1 base and J 8 bases, leaving 15 bases between the germline ends. This CDR3 spans 15 amino acids. Germline V lookup: CDR1 GTSNPN, CDR2 SVGIG (reference sequence). In DNA form, the CDR3 reads TGTGCCTGGAGTGGCCGGAACAATATATATTCACCCCTCCACTTT. Its translation: CAWSGRNNIYSPLHF.